This T cell receptor (beta chain) was identified in a study of CD8+ T cells in alopecia areata. Study in general: Administration of oral tofacitinib to treated patients was at 5 to 10 mg twice daily. Tofacitinib exposure lasted 6 to 18 months, followed by 6 months off drug.

Trimming cost V 4 bases and J 2 bases; bases outside gene matches: 7. The CDR3 totals 15 residues. Germline assignment: CDR1 MGHRA and CDR2 YSYEKL. Study-wide points: Compared with mice, patients displayed less clear TCR sharing, possibly for HLA-related reasons.

Isolated RNA was reverse transcribed into cDNA used as the sequencing template. Some clones are missing from TCRdb's copy, which holds only in-frame ones; the method was immunoSEQ multiplex PCR. The table has about 160,000 clones, under 70% seen once. This clone was counted only a few times. Its specificity is not known. The treatment was: oral pan-JAK inhibitor, 5-10 mg twice daily. Specimen: CD4+ T cells sorted from blood, collected at week 4, from a patient treated with tofacitinib. This receptor was taken from a human donor with alopecia areata. The chain links TRBV4-1 to TRBJ2-5; 7 nucleotides line up with TRBD1. The DNA for the CDR3 is TGCGCCAGCAGCCGAAACGGACAGGAACAAGAGACCCAGTACTTC. Translating it yields CASSRNGQEQETQYF.